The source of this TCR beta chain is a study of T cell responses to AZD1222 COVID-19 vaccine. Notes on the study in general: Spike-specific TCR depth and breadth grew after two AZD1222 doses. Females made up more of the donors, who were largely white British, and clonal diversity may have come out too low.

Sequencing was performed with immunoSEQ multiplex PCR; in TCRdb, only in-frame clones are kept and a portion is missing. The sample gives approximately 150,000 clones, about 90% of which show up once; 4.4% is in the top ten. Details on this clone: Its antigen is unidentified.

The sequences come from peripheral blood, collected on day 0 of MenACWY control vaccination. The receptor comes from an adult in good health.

CDR3 amino acids: CASSPMGDGPYNEQFF. CDR3 DNA: TGTGCCAGCTCACCAATGGGGGACGGACCATACAATGAGCAGTTCTTC. The V call is TRBV18, the J call TRBJ2-1, with D possibly being TRBD1 or TRBD2 (5 bases each). CDR1 is KGHSH, CDR2 LQKENI, per germline. V gave up 2 bases and J gave up 4 bases, with 15 bases separating them. This CDR3 is built from 16 residues.